These 30 T cell receptor beta chains were all obtained from the same sample, sequenced in a study of blood T cell repertoires in COVID-19. Only in-frame clones appear in the TCRdb table, and some are missing; sequencing was by immunoSEQ multiplex PCR. Seen here are 190,000 or so clones, 70% to 90% observed once, and the top ten hold roughly 9.2%. The sample taken for sequencing was peripheral blood. The receptors derive from a woman aged 80 or over with acute or convalescent COVID-19.

This clone is a singleton in its sample. The gene calls are TRBV7-8 and TRBJ2-3; D is uncertain. Trimming removed 2 bases at V and 0 bases at J, with 3 bases between. Germline lookup yields CDR1 SGHVS and CDR2 FQNEAQ. The length of the CDR3 is 13 residues. The CDR3 region has the DNA TGTGCCAGCAGCTTACCAAGCACAGATACGCAGTATTTT. This sequence encodes CASSLPSTDTQYF.

This clone came up once. The rearrangement links TRBV20-1 to TRBJ2-7; 7 bases are a match to TRBD2. The J segment lost 2 bases and the V segment lost 3 bases, leaving 16 bases of the junction unmatched. From germline, CDR1 is DFQATT and CDR2 SNEGSKA (reference sequence). The CDR3 sequence is 17 residues long. The CDR3 region has the DNA TGCAGTGCTAGTTCTCCCTTCCCTCAGCGGGGAACCTACGAGCAGTACTTC. Translation gives CSASSPFPQRGTYEQYF.

The chain combines TRBV5-1 with TRBJ2-7; D possibly corresponds to TRBD1 (5 bases). CDR1 and CDR2 (germline): SGHRS, YFSETQ. The germline V and J ends were trimmed by 5 bases and 6 bases, with 18 bases remaining between them. The CDR3 has 14 residues. The CDR3 reads CASSLGPRDREQYF. Written as DNA, the CDR3 is TGCGCCAGCAGTCTGGGCCCCAGGGATCGCGAGCAGTACTTC.

This clone turned up a few times. This chain links TRBV7-6 with TRBJ2-1; D is possibly TRBD1 (7 bases). The germline gives CDR1 SGHVS, CDR2 FNYEAQ. This CDR3 is built from 15 residues. V was shortened by 5 bases and J by 5 bases, with 16 bases between the two germline ends. The CDR3 nucleotides read TGTGCCAGCAGCCCTGGAGGGGGCCCCAACAATGAGCAGTTCTTC. This sequence encodes CASSPGGGPNNEQFF.

The V gene is TRBV5-5, the J gene TRBJ1-2, with TRBD1 as a possible D gene (5 bases). Per the germline V gene, CDR1 is SGHKS and CDR2 is YYEKEE (reference sequence). The CDR3 has 14 residues. V lost 4 bases and J 2 bases, leaving 12 bases between the germline ends. CDR3 DNA: TGTGCCAGCAGCCCGGGGGGGTCGAACTATGGCTACACCTTC. Translation: CASSPGGSNYGYTF.

The J gene is TRBJ1-3, the V gene TRBV10-3; 10 bases are shared with TRBD1. The CDR3 contains 15 residues. V lost 6 bases and J lost 3; bases outside the gene matches: 5. Germline V lookup: CDR1 ENHRY, CDR2 SYGVKD. Here the CDR3 reads CAIRKDRGFGNTIYF. The CDR3 DNA reads as TGTGCCATCAGGAAGGACAGGGGGTTTGGAAACACCATATATTTT.

This rearrangement joins TRBV6-6 to TRBJ2-2; 9 bases fit TRBD2. V lost 4 bases and J lost 7; bases outside the gene matches: 7. CDR1 MNHNY and CDR2 SVGAGI come from the germline V gene (reference sequence). This CDR3 comprises 15 residues. The CDR3 loop reads CASSLAGGRSGELFF. CDR3 in DNA: TGTGCCAGCAGTTTGGCGGGGGGGCGGAGCGGGGAGCTGTTTTTT.

This chain joins TRBV7-9 and TRBJ2-1; TRBD2 aligns across 8 bases. J gave up 13 bases and V 1 base, and 9 bases lay outside the gene matches. Germline lookup yields CDR1 SEHNR and CDR2 FQNEAQ (reference sequence). CDR3 size: 14 residues. This chain's CDR3 is CASSLEGERGRQFF. In nucleotides, the CDR3 is TGTGCCAGCAGCTTAGAAGGGGAGCGGGGGAGACAGTTCTTC.

This chain uses TRBV5-8 with TRBJ1-2; 12 nucleotides line up with TRBD1. The CDR3 contains 17 residues. Germline loops: CDR1 SGHTS, CDR2 YDEGEE. The junction had 8 bases not matched to a gene; V was cut back by 1 base and J by 4 bases. CDR3: CASSLSGQGARGYGYTF. The CDR3 coding sequence is TGTGCCAGCAGCTTGTCGGGACAGGGGGCGCGAGGCTATGGCTACACCTTC.

The V and J genes are TRBV15 and TRBJ2-7, with a weak D call TRBD1 (6 bases). Per germline, CDR1 LNHNV and CDR2 YYDKDF (reference sequence). Trimming took off 6 bases at V and 12 bases at J, with 24 bases between the two ends. The CDR3 covers 14 residues. DNA of the CDR3: TGTGCCACCAGTCAGGGAGCACCCGGGACACCGGCGTACTTC. As protein: CATSQGAPGTPAYF.

The chain has TRBV4-1 and TRBJ2-1, with 9 bases aligning to TRBD2. Germline V gives CDR1 MGHRA, CDR2 YSYEKL. CDR3 length: 15 amino acids. V shed 6 bases, J shed 4 bases, and the junction held 7 bases outside the gene matches. The CDR3 DNA follows: TGCGCCAGCAGTTCCGGGACTAGCCCTTACAATGAGCAGTTCTTC. As protein: CASSSGTSPYNEQFF.

This clone came up once. The V and J genes are TRBV19 and TRBJ2-5; the D is unclear. With 5 bases removed from V and 0 bases from J, the gap between germline ends came to 4 bases. Germline V gives CDR1 LNHDA, CDR2 SQIVND (reference sequence). This CDR3 has 12 amino acids. CDR3 loop: CASSHDQETQYF. The CDR3 DNA sequence: TGTGCCAGTAGTCATGACCAAGAGACCCAGTACTTC.

This chain connects TRBV12-3 or TRBV12-4 to TRBJ2-7, with D perhaps TRBD1 (5 bases). The CDR3 is 13 residues long. Trimming removed 6 bases from V and 5 bases from J, with 14 bases in between. The CDR3 region has the DNA TGTGCCAGCAGGATCTCAGGGTTACACGAGCAGTACTTC. It is translated as CASRISGLHEQYF.

As concerns this clone: Within the sample, other DNA sequences also encode this same CDR3. This chain joins TRBV19 and TRBJ2-2, with 11 bases aligning to TRBD1. Germline assignment: CDR1 LNHDA and CDR2 SQIVND (reference sequence). V was pared by 5 bases and J by 4 bases, with 3 bases of the junction left unmatched. The CDR3 extends over 15 amino acids. CDR3 in amino acids: CASSPGTGGTGELFF. The CDR3 nucleotides are TGTGCCAGTAGTCCAGGGACAGGGGGCACCGGGGAGCTGTTTTTT.

The chain couples TRBV30 to TRBJ2-2; TRBD1 agrees at 7 bases. The V gene's germline CDR1 is GTSNPN and CDR2 SVGIG (reference sequence). J gave up 4 bases and V 3 bases, and 8 bases lay outside the gene matches. The CDR3 length is 15 residues. The CDR3 region is CAWRNKGAVTGELFF. The CDR3 DNA sequence: TGTGCCTGGAGGAACAAGGGGGCGGTCACCGGGGAGCTGTTTTTT.

The rearrangement links TRBV5-1 to TRBJ2-1, with D hard to call. The V gene lost 4 bases and the J gene lost 5 bases, with 10 bases spanning the gap. Germline CDR1 and CDR2: SGHRS and YFSETQ. The CDR3 extends over 13 amino acids. CDR3 region: CASSPGPDNEQFF. Written as DNA, the CDR3 is TGCGCCAGCAGCCCCGGTCCGGACAATGAGCAGTTCTTC. Based on the CDR3 plus reference TRBV5-1 and TRBJ2-1, the full variable domain is KAGVTQTPRYLIKTRGQQVTLSCSPISGHRSVSWYQQTPGQGLQFLFEYFSETQRNKGNFPGRFSGRQFSNSRSEMNVSTLELGDSALYLCASSPGPDNEQFFGPGTRLTVL.

This rearrangement joins TRBV11-1 to TRBJ1-1; 8 nucleotides match TRBD1. The germline V gene encodes CDR1 SGHAT and CDR2 FQDESV (reference sequence). The CDR3 extends over 13 amino acids. The junction had 2 bases not matched to a gene; V was cut back by 5 bases and J by 3 bases. The CDR3 loop reads CASSRDRHTEAFF. The CDR3 nucleotides are TGTGCCAGCAGCCGGGACAGGCACACTGAAGCTTTCTTT.

This clone was counted once. V gene TRBV5-8 combines with J gene TRBJ2-7, with TRBD2 identical over 13 bases. CDR3 length: 15 residues. V lost 4 bases and J lost 4; bases outside the gene matches: 5. The germline V gene has CDR1 SGHTS and CDR2 YDEGEE. The CDR3 sequence: CASSPWTSGSYEQYF. DNA for the CDR3: TGTGCCAGCAGCCCCTGGACTAGCGGGAGTTACGAGCAGTACTTC. The complete variable domain, with remaining parts taken from reference TRBV5-8 and TRBJ2-7, reads EAGVTQSPTHLIKTRGQQATLRCSPISGHTSVYWYQQALGLGLQFLLWYDEGEERNRGNFPPRFSGRQFPNYSSELNVNALELEDSALYLCASSPWTSGSYEQYFGPGTRLTVT.

The chain couples TRBV14 to TRBJ1-6; the D gene is possibly TRBD1 (6 bases). The CDR3 is made up of 14 amino acids. Germline lookup yields CDR1 SGHDN and CDR2 FVKESK. The V end was cut by 0 bases, the J end by 14 bases, with 14 bases between. The CDR3 DNA follows: TGTGCCAGCAGCCAAGACCGAGGGGGAAGGTCCCTCCACTTT. Amino acid sequence: CASSQDRGGRSLHF. Combining the CDR3 with reference TRBV14 and TRBJ1-6 gives the whole variable domain EAGVTQFPSHSVIEKGQTVTLRCDPISGHDNLYWYRRVMGKEIKFLLHFVKESKQDESGMPNNRFLAERTGGTYSTLKVQPAELEDSGVYFCASSQDRGGRSLHFGNGTRLTVT.

The J gene is TRBJ2-7, the V gene TRBV6-2 or TRBV6-3; 8 positions agree with TRBD2. The CDR3 runs 13 residues. Germline CDR1 is MNHEY and CDR2 is SVGEGT. V shed 4 bases, J shed 6 bases, and the junction held 5 bases outside the gene matches. DNA of the CDR3: TGTGCCAGCAGTTCGGCCCGGGGGGGCGAGCAGTACTTC. Amino acid sequence: CASSSARGGEQYF.

The CDR3 bases are TGTGCCAGCAGTCCTGGACAGTACTACACCTTC. Its protein product is CASSPGQYYTF. The chain is built from TRBV12-3 or TRBV12-4 and TRBJ1-2; perhaps TRBD1 as D (6 bases). The CDR3 is 11 amino acids. V was shortened by 5 bases and J by 10 bases, with 11 bases between the two germline ends.

This chain connects TRBV19 to TRBJ1-1; TRBD1 agrees at 8 bases. V trimming: 5 bases; J trimming: 5 bases; junction bases outside the gene matches: 13. The CDR3 is 16 residues long. Looked up from germline, CDR1 is LNHDA and CDR2 is SQIVND (reference sequence). Here the CDR3 DNA reads TGTGCCAGTAGTCAAACTAGACAGGGGAATCGGACTGAAGCTTTCTTT. Protein: CASSQTRQGNRTEAFF.

Only one count was recorded for this clone. In the same sample, other DNA sequences code for this CDR3. The V call is TRBV15, the J call TRBJ2-7; D call uncertain. Germline CDR1 is LNHNV and CDR2 is YYDKDF (reference sequence). The CDR3 length is 13 residues. The V end lost 0 bases, the J end lost 3 bases, and 6 bases lay between the germline ends. CDR3: CATSRDRGYEQYF. Written as DNA, the CDR3 is TGTGCCACCAGCAGAGATCGAGGCTACGAGCAGTACTTC.

The genes are TRBV5-6 and TRBJ2-3, with TRBD2 identical over 8 bases. The CDR3 extends over 15 amino acids. V trimming: 4 bases; J trimming: 3 bases; junction bases outside the gene matches: 7. Germline values: CDR1 SGHDT, CDR2 YYEEEE. The CDR3 is CASSDSGTGTDTQYF. As DNA, the CDR3 is TGTGCCAGCAGCGATAGCGGGACCGGAACAGATACGCAGTATTTT.

The chain carries TRBV18 and TRBJ2-2, with a possible D match to TRBD1 (7 bases). The germline CDR1 and CDR2 sequences are KGHSH and LQKENI. The CDR3 consists of 17 residues. Trimming took 0 bases from V and 1 from J, leaving 12 bases between them. The CDR3 DNA sequence: TGTGCCAGCTCACCACCCCCCCAGGGGGGGAACACCGGGGAGCTGTTTTTT. It specifies CASSPPPQGGNTGELFF.

In nucleotides, the CDR3 is TGTGCCAGTAGTCCCACAAGTAACCGGGGAACTGAAGCTTTCTTT. Amino acid sequence: CASSPTSNRGTEAFF. The J gene is TRBJ1-1, the V gene TRBV19; D unresolved. V was trimmed by 5 bases and J by 5 bases, leaving 18 bases between them. Germline-derived CDR1 and CDR2 are LNHDA and SQIVND (reference sequence). The CDR3 spans 15 residues.

This chain joins TRBV7-8 and TRBJ1-5; the match to TRBD1 covers 10 bases. V trimming: 1 base; J trimming: 5 bases; junction bases outside the gene matches: 5. Germline-derived CDR1 and CDR2 are SGHVS and FQNEAQ. CDR3 size: 16 residues. The CDR3, as DNA: TGTGCCAGCAGCTTAGTAGTGGGACAGGGGTATCAGCCCCAGCATTTT. Its translation is CASSLVVGQGYQPQHF.

The chain couples TRBV4-3 to TRBJ2-4, with TRBD2 as a possible D gene (6 bases). Germline CDR1 is LGHNA and CDR2 is YSLEER. The CDR3 consists of 14 residues. Trimming took off 1 base at V and 5 bases at J, with 9 bases between the two ends. The CDR3 protein is CASSQGTGENIQYF. DNA for the CDR3: TGCGCCAGCAGCCAAGGGACGGGGGAAAACATTCAGTACTTC.

V and J are TRBV19 and TRBJ2-3, with D maybe TRBD1 (5 bases). V was cut by 5 bases and J by 2 bases, with 8 bases left in between. Germline CDR1 reads LNHDA; CDR2 reads SQIVND (reference sequence). The CDR3 is 13 amino acids. This CDR3 is CASSDSPTDTQYF. CDR3 sequence (DNA): TGTGCCAGTAGTGACAGCCCCACAGATACGCAGTATTTT.

V and J are TRBV10-3 and TRBJ2-5; D is possibly TRBD2 (6 bases). V gave up 0 bases and J gave up 2 bases, with 13 bases separating them. The CDR3 length is 16 residues. Germline V lookup: CDR1 ENHRY, CDR2 SYGVKD. DNA of the CDR3: TGTGCCATCAGTGAGTCTTGGGCGGGGCGGCAAGAGACCCAGTACTTC. Protein: CAISESWAGRQETQYF.